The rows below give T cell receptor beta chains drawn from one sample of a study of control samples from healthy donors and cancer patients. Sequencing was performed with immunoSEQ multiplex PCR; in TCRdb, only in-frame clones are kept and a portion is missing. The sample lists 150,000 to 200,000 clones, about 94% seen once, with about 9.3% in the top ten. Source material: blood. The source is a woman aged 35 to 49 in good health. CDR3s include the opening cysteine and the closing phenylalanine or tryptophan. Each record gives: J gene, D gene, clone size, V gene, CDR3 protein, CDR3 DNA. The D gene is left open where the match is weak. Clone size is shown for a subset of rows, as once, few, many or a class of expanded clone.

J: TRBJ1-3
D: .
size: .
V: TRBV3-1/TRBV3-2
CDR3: CASSQDPLPGFYSGNTIYF
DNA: TGTGCCAGCAGCCAAGACCCCCTCCCGGGTTTCTACTCTGGAAACACCATATATTTT

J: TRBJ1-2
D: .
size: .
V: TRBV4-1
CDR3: CASSQGTLQGRGGGYTF
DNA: TGCGCCAGCAGCCAAGGAACATTACAGGGTAGGGGAGGTGGCTACACCTTC

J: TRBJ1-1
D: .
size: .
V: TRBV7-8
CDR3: CASSLPTYRVGMNTEAFF
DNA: TGTGCCAGCAGCTTACCGACCTACAGGGTCGGAATGAACACTGAAGCTTTCTTT

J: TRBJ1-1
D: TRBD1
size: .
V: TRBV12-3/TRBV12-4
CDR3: CASSSTGGTEAFF
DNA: TGTGCCAGCAGTTCAACAGGGGGGACTGAAGCTTTCTTT

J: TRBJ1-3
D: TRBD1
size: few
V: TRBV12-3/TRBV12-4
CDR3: CASSGQGLVEYF
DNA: TGTGCCAGCAGTGGACAGGGTTTAGTTGAGTATTTT

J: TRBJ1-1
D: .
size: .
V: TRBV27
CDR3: CASSLSGGTRGNTEAFF
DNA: TGTGCCAGCAGTTTATCAGGCGGTACTAGAGGGAACACTGAAGCTTTCTTT

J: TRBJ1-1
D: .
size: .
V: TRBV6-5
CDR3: CASSYAGSRGEAFF
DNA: TGTGCCAGCAGTTACGCCGGGTCCCGAGGTGAAGCTTTCTTT

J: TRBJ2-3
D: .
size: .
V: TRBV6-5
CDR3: CASSYSGGTSTDTQYF
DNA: TGTGCCAGCAGTTACTCCGGCGGAACTAGCACAGATACGCAGTATTTT

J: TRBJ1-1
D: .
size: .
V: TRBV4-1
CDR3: CASSQVMNTEAFF
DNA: TGCGCCAGCAGCCAAGTGATGAACACTGAAGCTTTCTTT

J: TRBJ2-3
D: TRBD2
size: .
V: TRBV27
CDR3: CASRWSGIDLKGTDTQYF
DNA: TGTGCCAGCAGGTGGAGCGGGATCGATCTTAAGGGCACAGATACGCAGTATTTT

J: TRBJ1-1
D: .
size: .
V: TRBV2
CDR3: CASTLRAEAFF
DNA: TGTGCCAGCACCCTGAGGGCTGAAGCTTTCTTT

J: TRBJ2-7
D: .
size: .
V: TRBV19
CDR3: CASSNTGSSYEQYF
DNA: TGTGCCAGTAGTAATACAGGGAGCTCCTACGAGCAGTACTTC

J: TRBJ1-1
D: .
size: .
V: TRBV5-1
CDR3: CASSLWVTNTEAFF
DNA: TGCGCCAGCAGCTTGTGGGTCACGAACACTGAAGCTTTCTTT

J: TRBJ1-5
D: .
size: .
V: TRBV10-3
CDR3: CAISDTGGNQPQHF
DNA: TGTGCCATCAGTGACACAGGAGGTAATCAGCCCCAGCATTTT

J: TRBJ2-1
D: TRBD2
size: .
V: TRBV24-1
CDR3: CATSATTSGGLYNEQFF
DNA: TGTGCCACCAGTGCCACGACTAGCGGGGGCCTCTACAATGAGCAGTTCTTC

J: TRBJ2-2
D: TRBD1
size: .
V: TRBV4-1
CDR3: CASRAFFRDSNTGELFF
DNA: TGCGCCAGCAGAGCTTTTTTCCGGGACAGCAACACCGGGGAGCTGTTTTTT

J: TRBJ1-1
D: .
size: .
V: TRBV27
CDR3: CASSLTTGSAEAFF
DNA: TGTGCCAGCAGTTTAACCACAGGGTCCGCTGAAGCTTTCTTT

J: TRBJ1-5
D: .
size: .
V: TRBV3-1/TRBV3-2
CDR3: CASSRFASSNQPQHF
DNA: TGTGCCAGCAGCCGATTCGCCTCAAGCAATCAGCCCCAGCATTTT

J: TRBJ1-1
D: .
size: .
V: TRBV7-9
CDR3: CASSDRATLEAFF
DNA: TGTGCCAGCAGCGACCGGGCTACCCTTGAAGCTTTCTTT

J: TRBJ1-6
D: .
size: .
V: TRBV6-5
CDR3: CATHQVGSHSPLHF
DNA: TGTGCCACCCACCAGGTGGGGTCGCATTCACCCCTCCACTTT

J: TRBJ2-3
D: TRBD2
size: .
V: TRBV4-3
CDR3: CASSHLAGGTDTQYF
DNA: TGCGCCAGCAGCCACCTAGCGGGGGGCACAGATACGCAGTATTTT

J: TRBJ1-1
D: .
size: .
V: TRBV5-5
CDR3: CASSPWASNTEAFF
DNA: TGTGCCAGCAGCCCCTGGGCCTCAAACACTGAAGCTTTCTTT

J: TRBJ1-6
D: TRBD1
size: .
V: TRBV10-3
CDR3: CAISTGGDSPLHF
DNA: TGTGCCATCAGTACAGGGGGGGACTCACCCCTCCACTTT

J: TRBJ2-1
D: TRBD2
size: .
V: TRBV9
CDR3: CASSSRVAGGPNEQFF
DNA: TGTGCCAGCAGCTCGAGGGTAGCGGGGGGGCCGAATGAGCAGTTCTTC

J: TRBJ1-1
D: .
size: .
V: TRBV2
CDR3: CASSFQTPEAFF
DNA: TGTGCCAGCAGTTTTCAGACCCCTGAAGCTTTCTTT

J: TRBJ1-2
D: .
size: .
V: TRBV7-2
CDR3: CASSLAQGNGYTF
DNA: TGTGCCAGCAGCTTAGCACAGGGAAATGGCTACACCTTC

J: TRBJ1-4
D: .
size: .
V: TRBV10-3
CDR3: CAIRWGDGEKLFF
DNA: TGTGCCATCCGCTGGGGGGACGGGGAAAAACTGTTTTTT

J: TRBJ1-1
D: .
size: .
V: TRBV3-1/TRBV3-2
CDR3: CASSQDVGVFF
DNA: TGTGCCAGCAGCCAAGATGTGGGGGTCTTTTTT

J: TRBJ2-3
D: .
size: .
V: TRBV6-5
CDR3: CASSTGTANTDTQYF
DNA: TGTGCCAGCAGCACCGGGACGGCGAACACAGATACGCAGTATTTT

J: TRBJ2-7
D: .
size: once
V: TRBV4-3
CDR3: CASSQWDRREQYF
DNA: TGCGCCAGCAGCCAATGGGACCGGCGGGAGCAGTACTTC

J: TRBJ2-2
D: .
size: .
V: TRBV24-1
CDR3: CATSDDGYTGELFF
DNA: TGTGCCACCAGTGATGACGGGTACACCGGGGAGCTGTTTTTT

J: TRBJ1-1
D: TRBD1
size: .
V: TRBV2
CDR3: CASIRRGRGTEAFF
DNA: TGTGCCAGCATTCGCAGGGGGCGCGGCACTGAAGCTTTCTTT

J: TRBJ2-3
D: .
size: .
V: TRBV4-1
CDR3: CASSQDPGRPDTQYF
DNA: TGCGCCAGCAGCCAAGATCCAGGGCGCCCAGATACGCAGTATTTT

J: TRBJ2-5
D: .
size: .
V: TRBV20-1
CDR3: CSASYREETQYF
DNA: TGCAGTGCTAGTTATAGGGAAGAGACCCAGTACTTC

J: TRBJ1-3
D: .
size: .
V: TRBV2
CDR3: CASRPDNSGNTIYF
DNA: TGTGCCAGCAGACCGGACAACTCTGGAAACACCATATATTTT

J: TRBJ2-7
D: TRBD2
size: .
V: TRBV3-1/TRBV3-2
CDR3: CASSQGTSGRQYF
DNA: TGTGCCAGCAGCCAAGGGACTAGCGGGAGGCAGTACTTC

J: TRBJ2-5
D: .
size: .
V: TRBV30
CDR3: CAWSDGIYKTQYF
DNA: TGTGCCTGGAGTGACGGGATTTATAAGACCCAGTACTTC

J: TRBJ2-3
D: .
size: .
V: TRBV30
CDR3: CASMWRDESFSDTQYF
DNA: TGTGCCAGTATGTGGCGGGACGAAAGTTTCTCGGATACGCAGTATTTT

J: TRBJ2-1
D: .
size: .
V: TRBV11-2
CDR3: CASSLARLNSYNEQFF
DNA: TGTGCCAGCAGCTTAGCCCGGCTAAACTCCTACAATGAGCAGTTCTTC